These 27 T cell receptor beta chains share one sample of origin, sequenced in a study of T-cell memory formation after mild COVID-19. TCRdb itself ran the 5' RACE reads through MiXCR, one entry per CDR3 protein. The sample holds a few hundred thousand distinct CDR3 sequences, roughly 16% seen once. Sequencing used PBMCs or a T cell subset sorted from them (not recorded which). These receptors were taken from a man between 18 and 29 years old who had mild COVID-19 (a few samples of this study predate the infection). Cell type and time point are not known.

This clonotype was observed many times. The DNA of the CDR3 is TGTGCCAGCTCGAAACAGGGAGACTACGAGCAGTACTTC. Encoded protein: CASSKQGDYEQYF. This rearrangement joins TRBV9 to TRBJ2-7, with D possibly being TRBD1 (6 bases). The CDR3 runs to 13 residues. The germline V gene encodes CDR1 SGDLS and CDR2 YYNGEE. Between the trimmed V and J ends, which lost 7 bases and 3 bases, there was a span of 14 bases.

This clonotype was seen a few times. The chain is built from TRBV10-1 and TRBJ1-6, with D hard to call. The CDR3 sequence is 14 residues long. The V gene lost 3 bases and the J gene lost 4 bases, with 7 bases spanning the gap. Germline lookup yields CDR1 WNHNN and CDR2 SYGVQD (reference sequence). Here the CDR3 reads CASSDSRYNSPLHF. The CDR3 DNA follows: TGCGCCAGCAGTGATTCCCGTTATAATTCACCCCTCCACTTT.

This clonotype was counted a few times. This chain links TRBV10-3 with TRBJ2-3; 9 bases fit TRBD2. Per the germline V gene, CDR1 is ENHRY and CDR2 is SYGVKD. CDR3 size: 13 residues. The CDR3: CATRLAVTDTQYF. The CDR3 coding sequence is TGTGCAACACGACTAGCGGTAACAGATACGCAGTATTTT.

This clonotype has more than one count but fewer than ten. V is TRBV29-1 and J is TRBJ2-1, with 7 positions matching TRBD1. Per germline, CDR1 SQVTM and CDR2 ANQGSEA. V shed 4 bases and J 2 bases; nucleotides not matched to a gene: 11. This CDR3 region has 16 residues. The CDR3 reads CSVARIRTGAYNEQFF. CDR3 nucleotide sequence: TGCAGCGTTGCGCGGATCCGGACAGGCGCCTACAATGAGCAGTTCTTC.

Regarding this clonotype: The junction departs from the called germline gene at one end, perhaps through a read error. This rearrangement joins TRBV4-1 to TRBJ1-1, with a weak D call TRBD1 (5 bases). The CDR3 length is 11 residues. Germline V gives CDR1 MGHRA, CDR2 YSYEKL. CDR3 region: CASSQEGHRGF. DNA of the CDR3: TGCGCCAGCAGCCAAGAAGGACACCGGGGCTTT.

This clonotype has a handful of counts. The gene calls are TRBV18 and TRBJ1-1; 7 nucleotides match TRBD1. With 6 bases clipped from V and 5 bases from J, the junction kept 6 bases outside the gene matches. The CDR3 length is 13 residues. CDR1 KGHSH and CDR2 LQKENI come from the germline V gene. The CDR3 DNA follows: TGTGCCAGCTCCCCAGCAGGGGGGACTGAAGCTTTCTTT. It encodes CASSPAGGTEAFF.

The chain has TRBV4-3 and TRBJ1-5; no clear D. V was clipped by 0 bases and J by 11 bases, with 11 bases between them. The CDR3 sequence is 13 residues long. Germline lookup yields CDR1 LGHNA and CDR2 YSLEER. CDR3 residues: CASSQDRGRAQHF. The CDR3 DNA sequence: TGCGCCAGCAGCCAAGATAGAGGGAGGGCCCAGCATTTT.

This clonotype was detected ten times or more. The rearrangement joins TRBV20-1 to TRBJ2-2, with D possibly matching TRBD1 (5 bases). The V and J ends lost 0 bases and 0 bases respectively, with 11 bases between them. Germline V gene data show CDR1 as DFQATT and CDR2 as SNEGSKA (reference sequence). The CDR3 is 16 amino acids. The CDR3, as DNA: TGCAGTGCTAGAGATCTGCAGGACACGAACACCGGGGAGCTGTTTTTT. It encodes CSARDLQDTNTGELFF.

The chain has TRBV20-1 and TRBJ2-5, with D possibly TRBD2 on 6 matching bases. In germline, CDR1 is DFQATT, CDR2 SNEGSKA (reference sequence). The V and J ends lost 3 bases and 1 base respectively, with 15 bases between them. The CDR3 is made up of 15 amino acids. The CDR3 protein is CSASRSGGFQETQYF. As DNA, the CDR3 is TGCAGTGCTAGTCGGAGTGGGGGGTTCCAAGAGACCCAGTACTTC.

The chain links TRBV4-1 to TRBJ1-1; no reliable D call. V was trimmed by 0 bases and J by 0 bases, leaving 8 bases between them. This CDR3 has 15 amino acids. Per the germline V gene, CDR1 is MGHRA and CDR2 is YSYEKL. For the CDR3, the DNA is TGCGCCAGCAGCCAAGAGGGGAACCTGAACACTGAAGCTTTCTTT. Residues: CASSQEGNLNTEAFF.

This chain uses TRBV6-5 with TRBJ1-2; TRBD1 is a possible D gene (6 bases). CDR3 length: 14 residues. V was cut by 5 bases and J by 8 bases, with 18 bases left in between. Germline assignment: CDR1 MNHEY and CDR2 SVGAGI. The CDR3 sequence: CASSTLRGKDGYTF. The CDR3 nucleotides read TGTGCCAGCAGTACGTTGAGGGGGAAAGACGGCTACACCTTC.

This clonotype was observed a handful of times. The chain carries TRBV5-4 and TRBJ2-3; 9 bases agree with TRBD1. This CDR3 comprises 15 residues. The germline gives CDR1 SGHNT, CDR2 YYREEE (reference sequence). With V trimmed by 6 bases and J by 4 bases, 9 bases remained unmatched. The CDR3 region has the DNA TGTGCCAGCAACCCGAGCCGGGACAGGGCAGATACGCAGTATTTT. This codes for CASNPSRDRADTQYF.

This chain uses TRBV29-1 with TRBJ2-5, with 7 nucleotides matching TRBD2. The germline CDR1 and CDR2 sequences are SQVTM and ANQGSEA. This CDR3 spans 15 amino acids. V trimming: 4 bases; J trimming: 0 bases; junction bases outside the gene matches: 8. The CDR3 region is CSVGGGSGDQETQYF. The DNA for the CDR3 is TGCAGCGTTGGGGGGGGGAGCGGCGACCAAGAGACCCAGTACTTC.

V gene TRBV30 combines with J gene TRBJ2-5, with 9 positions matching TRBD1. The junction had 4 bases not matched to a gene; V was cut back by 0 bases and J by 5 bases. Germline V lookup: CDR1 GTSNPN, CDR2 SVGIG (reference sequence). The CDR3 extends over 14 amino acids. Here the CDR3 reads CAWSVGQGWETQYF. The CDR3 nucleotides are TGTGCCTGGAGTGTGGGACAGGGTTGGGAGACCCAGTACTTC. Combining the CDR3 with reference TRBV30 and TRBJ2-5 gives the whole variable domain SQTIHQWPATLVQPVGSPLSLECTVEGTSNPNLYWYRQAAGRGLQLLFYSVGIGQISSEVPQNLSASRPQDRQFILSSKKLLLSDSGFYLCAWSVGQGWETQYFGPGTRLLVL.

This clonotype was counted many times. The genes are TRBV10-3 and TRBJ2-1, with TRBD2 identical over 10 bases. Germline trimming cut 8 bases from V and 3 bases from J; bases unmatched to any gene: 4. The CDR3 spans 14 residues. The germline V gene encodes CDR1 ENHRY and CDR2 SYGVKD. The CDR3 spells CAIGAGGYYNEQFF. The CDR3 bases are TGTGCCATCGGAGCGGGGGGGTACTACAATGAGCAGTTCTTC.

The V call is TRBV5-1, the J call TRBJ2-1; TRBD1 aligns across 9 bases. This CDR3 comprises 15 residues. Germline CDR1 and CDR2: SGHRS and YFSETQ. With V trimmed by 6 bases and J by 7 bases, 11 bases remained unmatched. CDR3 protein: CASTQQGQGVNEQFF. The CDR3 coding sequence is TGCGCCAGCACCCAACAGGGACAGGGTGTGAATGAGCAGTTCTTC.

This clonotype was counted at least ten times. The chain joins TRBV15 to TRBJ2-1; 9 bases are shared with TRBD1. CDR1 LNHNV and CDR2 YYDKDF come from the germline V gene (reference sequence). CDR3 size: 17 residues. V lost 5 bases to trimming and J lost 0 bases; unmatched junction nucleotides: 8. CDR3: CATSSKGGQGSYNEQFF. In DNA, the CDR3 is TGTGCCACCAGCTCCAAGGGGGGACAGGGCTCCTACAATGAGCAGTTCTTC.

This clonotype was counted a few times. The rearrangement uses TRBV6-1 and TRBJ1-1; TRBD1 aligns across 8 bases. Trimming at V came to 6 bases and at J to 4 bases, leaving 10 bases not matched to a gene. The germline gives CDR1 MNHNS, CDR2 SASEGT. This CDR3 contains 15 residues. In DNA, the CDR3 is TGTGCCAGCAGCACGCAGGGGGCGCAGGGCACTGAAGCTTTCTTT. Amino acid sequence: CASSTQGAQGTEAFF.

In its sample, this clonotype was seen a few times. V gene TRBV6-5 combines with J gene TRBJ2-7, with D unresolved. The CDR3 is 14 amino acids. The germline V gene encodes CDR1 MNHEY and CDR2 SVGAGI. V was cut by 5 bases and J by 1 base, with 12 bases left in between. The CDR3 bases are TGTGCCAGCAGTAGGGAAGTATGGTCCTACGAGCAGTACGTC. Translation: CASSREVWSYEQYV.

The rearrangement links TRBV7-2 to TRBJ2-7; 7 bases map to TRBD1. The trim removed 4 bases at V and 3 bases at J, leaving 3 bases unmatched. This CDR3 has 13 amino acids. Germline-derived CDR1 and CDR2 are SGHTA and FQGNSA. The DNA of the CDR3 is TGTGCCAGCAGCTCGGGACAGCTCTACGAGCAGTACTTC. It codes for CASSSGQLYEQYF.

This clonotype was seen a handful of times. This chain uses TRBV25-1 with TRBJ2-6, with 9 bases that match TRBD2. Germline V lookup: CDR1 MGHDK, CDR2 SYGVNS. CDR3 length: 20 residues. V gave up 3 bases and J gave up 0 bases; unmatched junction bases: 12. As DNA, the CDR3 is TGTGCCAGCAGTGACGGCCCTTTAGCGGGGGAGGTCTCTGGGGCCAACGTCCTGACTTTC. Protein: CASSDGPLAGEVSGANVLTF.

The CDR3: CSARDRVPNYGYTF. As DNA, the CDR3 is TGCAGCGCTAGGGACAGGGTGCCCAACTATGGCTACACCTTC. V gene TRBV29-1 combines with J gene TRBJ1-2; 9 nucleotides line up with TRBD1. The germline V gene encodes CDR1 SQVTM and CDR2 ANQGSEA. The CDR3 contains 14 residues. J lost 2 bases, V lost 7 bases, and 8 bases had no gene match.

CDR3 loop: CASSARTGSPGNTIYF. CDR3 coding DNA: TGTGCCAGCAGCGCCCGTACAGGGTCCCCTGGAAACACCATATATTTT. The chain uses TRBV7-2 and TRBJ1-3, with a possible D match to TRBD1 (6 bases). The CDR3 consists of 16 residues. V lost 5 bases and J lost 2, with 16 bases in between. CDR1 SGHTA and CDR2 FQGNSA come from the germline V gene.

The gene calls are TRBV20-1 and TRBJ1-1, with TRBD1 as a possible D gene (5 bases). V gave up 6 bases and J gave up 5 bases, with 16 bases separating them. Germline CDR1 is DFQATT and CDR2 is SNEGSKA (reference sequence). This CDR3 is built from 13 residues. Here the CDR3 reads CSAPRGGRTEAFF. The CDR3 DNA follows: TGCAGTGCCCCTCGGGGGGGTCGAACTGAAGCTTTCTTT.

V gene TRBV7-8 combines with J gene TRBJ1-6; 7 nucleotides match TRBD1. Trimming cost V 0 bases and J 7 bases; bases outside gene matches: 3. The V gene's germline CDR1 is SGHVS and CDR2 FQNEAQ. This CDR3 has 15 residues. CDR3 sequence reads: CASSLANRGNSPLHF. The CDR3 bases are TGTGCCAGCAGCTTAGCAAACAGGGGAAATTCACCCCTCCACTTT. Drawing the rest from reference TRBV7-8 and TRBJ1-6, the complete variable domain is GAGVSQSPRYKVAKRGQDVALRCDPISGHVSLFWYQQALGQGPEFLTYFQNEAQLDKSGLPSDRFFAERPEGSVSTLKIQRTQQEDSAVYLCASSLANRGNSPLHFGNGTRLTVT.

This clonotype turned up a few times. This chain uses TRBV6-2 or TRBV6-3 with TRBJ2-5; weak D call: TRBD2 (6 bases). Trimming removed 3 bases at V and 5 bases at J, with 13 bases between. Germline V gives CDR1 MNHEY, CDR2 SVGEGT. This CDR3 region has 14 residues. CDR3 nucleotides: TGTGCCAGCAGTTATCGGGGGAGAGATGAGACCCAGTACTTC. Translating gives CASSYRGRDETQYF.

This clonotype was recorded many times. V is TRBV2 and J is TRBJ1-2; the D gene is possibly TRBD1 (5 bases). V was shortened by 4 bases and J by 10 bases, with 13 bases between the two germline ends. The germline V gene encodes CDR1 SNHLY and CDR2 FYNNEI. CDR3 length: 12 amino acids. The CDR3 reads CASSGAGKYYTF. CDR3 DNA: TGTGCCAGCAGTGGGGCAGGGAAATACTACACCTTC.